This TCR beta chain is from a study of regulatory T cells in long-lasting Graves disease. The study's findings and limits: Persistent disease exhibited a predilection for TRBV28, TRBJ1-2 and TRBJ2-5.

The CDR3 is made up of 18 amino acids. Germline V lookup: CDR1 DFQATT, CDR2 SNEGSKA (reference sequence). Trimming took 3 bases from V and 7 from J; bases not matched to a gene: 19. This clonotype has ten or more counts. What it binds is not known. Building the TCR beta libraries relied on iRepertoire HTBI primers, and CDR3 regions underwent Arm-PCR. In TCRdb, the multiplex PCR reads were re-called with MiXCR into one record per CDR3 protein. The sample holds 620,000 or so distinct CDR3 sequences; approximately 15% are singletons and the top ten take about 18%. Stated time point: newly diagnosed GD, antithyroid drugs for less than 3 months. RNA from PBMCs was the source of the TCR library. All patients originated from an endocrinology department located in Xi'an, China. This same sample was also taken into another study, of T cells in Graves' hyperthyroidism and ophthalmopathy. That work states: Patients aged 18 to 65 had newly diagnosed hyperthyroidism of under 2 months' duration. HTBI primers were used for first-round RT-PCR of the TCR CDR3.

This sample comprised peripheral blood mononuclear cells (PBMCs), obtained at new diagnosis, from a patient treated with antithyroid drugs. V is TRBV20-1 and J is TRBJ2-7, with TRBD2 identical over 12 bases. The source of this sequence is a woman aged 30 to 39 with Graves disease. DNA for the CDR3: TGCAGTGCTAGGGGGCCCCGGACTAGCGGGACGAGGAGTGGAGAGCAGTACTTC. Translated: CSARGPRTSGTRSGEQYF.